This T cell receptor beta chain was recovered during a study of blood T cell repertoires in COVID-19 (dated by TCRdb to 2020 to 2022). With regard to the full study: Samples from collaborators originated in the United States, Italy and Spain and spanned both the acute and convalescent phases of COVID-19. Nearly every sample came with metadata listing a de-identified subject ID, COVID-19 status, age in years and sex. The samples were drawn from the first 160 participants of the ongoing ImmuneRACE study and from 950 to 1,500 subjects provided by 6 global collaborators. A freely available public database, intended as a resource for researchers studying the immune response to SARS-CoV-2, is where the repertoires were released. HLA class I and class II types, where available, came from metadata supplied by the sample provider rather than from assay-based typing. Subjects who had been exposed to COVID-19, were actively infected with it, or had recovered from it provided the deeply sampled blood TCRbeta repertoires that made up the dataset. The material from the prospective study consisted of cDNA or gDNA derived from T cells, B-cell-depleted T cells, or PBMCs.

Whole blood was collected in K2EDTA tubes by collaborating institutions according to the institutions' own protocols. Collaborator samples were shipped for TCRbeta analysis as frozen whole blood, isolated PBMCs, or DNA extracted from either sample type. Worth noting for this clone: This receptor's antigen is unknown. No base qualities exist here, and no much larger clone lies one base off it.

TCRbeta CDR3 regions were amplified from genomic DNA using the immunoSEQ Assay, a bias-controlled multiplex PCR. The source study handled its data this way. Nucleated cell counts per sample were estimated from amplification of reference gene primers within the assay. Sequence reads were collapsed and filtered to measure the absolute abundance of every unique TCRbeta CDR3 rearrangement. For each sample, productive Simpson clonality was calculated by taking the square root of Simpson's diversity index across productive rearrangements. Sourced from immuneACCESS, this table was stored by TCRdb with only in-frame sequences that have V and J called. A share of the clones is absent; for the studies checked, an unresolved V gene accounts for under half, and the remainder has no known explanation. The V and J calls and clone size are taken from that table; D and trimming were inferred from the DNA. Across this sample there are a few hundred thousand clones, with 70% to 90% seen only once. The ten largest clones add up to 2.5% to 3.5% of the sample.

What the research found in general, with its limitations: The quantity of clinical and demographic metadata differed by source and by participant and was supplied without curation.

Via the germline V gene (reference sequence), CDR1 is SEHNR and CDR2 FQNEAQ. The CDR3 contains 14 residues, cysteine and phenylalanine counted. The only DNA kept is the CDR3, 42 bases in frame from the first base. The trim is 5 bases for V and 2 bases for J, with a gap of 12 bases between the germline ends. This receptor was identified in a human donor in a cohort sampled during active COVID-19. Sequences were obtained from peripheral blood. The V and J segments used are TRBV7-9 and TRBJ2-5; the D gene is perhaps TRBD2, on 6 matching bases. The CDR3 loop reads CASSLTSSQETQYF. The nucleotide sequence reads TGTGCCAGCAGCCTGACTAGTAGTCAAGAGACCCAGTACTTC.